Following are 10 T cell receptor beta chains from one sample sequenced in a study of OX40 agonist ivuxolimab in advanced cancers. Produced via immunoSEQ multiplex PCR; TCRdb's table is partial and in-frame only. The sample includes some 20,000 clones, around four fifths seen only once; the top ten take 50% to 55%. The specimen was CD4+ or CD8+ T cells sorted from blood, collected in a trial of the OX40 agonist ivuxolimab. The receptors originated from an adult with an advanced solid tumor such as melanoma, head and neck, liver or kidney cancer.

This clone was detected only once. The chain joins TRBV19 to TRBJ2-1, with 8 bases fitting TRBD1. The ends lost 3 bases at V and 4 bases at J; junction bases unmatched: 2. Germline CDR1 LNHDA, CDR2 SQIVND (reference sequence). This CDR3 is 14 amino acids long. CDR3 loop: CASSIGTGYNEQFF. CDR3 DNA: TGTGCCAGTAGTATCGGGACAGGTTACAATGAGCAGTTCTTC.

The chain carries TRBV6-1 and TRBJ2-1; no firm D call. V gave up 1 base and J gave up 0 bases, with 7 bases separating them. Germline loops: CDR1 MNHNS, CDR2 SASEGT. The CDR3 is 15 residues long. The CDR3 spells CASSEDRSSYNEQFF. Here the CDR3 DNA reads TGTGCCAGCAGTGAAGACCGAAGCTCCTACAATGAGCAGTTCTTC.

This chain joins TRBV7-9 and TRBJ1-5; 9 positions match TRBD1. The junction had 4 bases not matched to a gene; V was cut back by 1 base and J by 6 bases. CDR1 and CDR2 from the germline V gene are SEHNR and FQNEAQ (reference sequence). The CDR3 covers 15 residues. DNA for the CDR3: TGTGCCAGCAGCTTAGAGCAGGACAGGGGTCAGCCCCAGCATTTT. Protein sequence: CASSLEQDRGQPQHF.

The chain is built from TRBV28 and TRBJ1-1; TRBD1 aligns across 8 bases. The CDR3 consists of 14 residues. After removal of 5 bases from V and 5 bases from J, the junction contained 7 bases not matched to a gene. Germline-derived CDR1 and CDR2 are MDHEN and SYDVKM. The chain's CDR3 is CASSLGQGGTEAFF. The CDR3 bases are TGTGCCAGCAGTCTCGGACAGGGCGGTACTGAAGCTTTCTTT.

This clone was found a few times. The chain has TRBV7-9 and TRBJ2-7; D possibly uses TRBD1 or TRBD2 (5 bases each). Germline V gives CDR1 SEHNR, CDR2 FQNEAQ (reference sequence). V was trimmed by 5 bases and J by 2 bases, leaving 13 bases between them. The CDR3 consists of 14 residues. The CDR3 protein is CASSPRDPTYEQYF. For the CDR3, the DNA is TGTGCCAGCAGCCCTCGGGACCCAACCTACGAGCAGTACTTC.

Note on this clone: The identical CDR3 is also encoded by other nucleotide sequences in the sample. The chain has TRBV5-6 and TRBJ1-2; D unresolved. Trimming took 0 bases from V and 1 from J, leaving 10 bases between them. There are 15 residues in the CDR3. Germline values: CDR1 SGHDT, CDR2 YYEEEE. The CDR3 is CASSLEGVSNYGYTF. The CDR3 DNA reads TGTGCCAGCAGCTTGGAGGGAGTCAGTAACTATGGCTACACCTTC.

This sequence joins TRBV5-1 and TRBJ1-1; 10 nucleotides match TRBD1. Germline loops: CDR1 SGHRS, CDR2 YFSETQ. The CDR3 has 17 amino acids. The junction had 10 bases not matched to a gene; V was cut back by 4 bases and J by 1 base. In DNA form, the CDR3 reads TGCGCCAGCAGCGCCACCGGGACAGGGGATCGGAACACTGAAGCTTTCTTT. Translated, it gives CASSATGTGDRNTEAFF. Full variable domain (outside the CDR3, taken from reference TRBV5-1 and TRBJ1-1): KAGVTQTPRYLIKTRGQQVTLSCSPISGHRSVSWYQQTPGQGLQFLFEYFSETQRNKGNFPGRFSGRQFSNSRSEMNVSTLELGDSALYLCASSATGTGDRNTEAFFGQGTRLTVV.

The chain employs TRBV7-6 and TRBJ2-7; 11 bases agree with TRBD1. The CDR3 spans 15 residues. Trimming at V came to 5 bases and at J to 1 base, leaving 4 bases not matched to a gene. The germline V gene encodes CDR1 SGHVS and CDR2 FNYEAQ. For the CDR3, the DNA is TGTGCCAGCAGCCCCGGACAGGGGGCTTCCTACGAGCAGTACTTC. Its translation: CASSPGQGASYEQYF.

In its sample, this clone was seen a few times. The J gene is TRBJ1-2, the V gene TRBV9; D gene ambiguous. Per germline, CDR1 SGDLS and CDR2 YYNGEE. Trimming took 0 bases from V and 3 from J, leaving 12 bases between them. The CDR3 has 15 residues. As DNA, the CDR3 is TGTGCCAGCAGCGTAGGGCTCTTCCGGGACTATGGCTACACCTTC. This encodes CASSVGLFRDYGYTF. Combining the CDR3 with reference TRBV9 and TRBJ1-2 gives the whole variable domain DSGVTQTPKHLITATGQRVTLRCSPRSGDLSVYWYQQSLDQGLQFLIQYYNGEERAKGNILERFSAQQFPDLHSELNLSSLELGDSALYFCASSVGLFRDYGYTFGSGTRLTVV.

This chain joins TRBV15 and TRBJ2-7; TRBD2 is a possible D gene (5 bases). The V gene's germline CDR1 is LNHNV and CDR2 YYDKDF (reference sequence). The CDR3 is 12 amino acids. Trimming took off 3 bases at V and 6 bases at J, with 9 bases between the two ends. DNA for the CDR3: TGTGCCACCAGCAGCCGGGGATCCGAGCAGTACTTC. Amino acids: CATSSRGSEQYF. Full variable domain (missing parts from reference TRBV15 and TRBJ2-7): DAMVIQNPRYQVTQFGKPVTLSCSQTLNHNVMYWYQQKSSQAPKLLFHYYDKDFNNEADTPDNFQSRRPNTSFCFLDIRSPGLGDTAMYLCATSSRGSEQYFGPGTRLTVT.